In its sample, the clone carrying this T cell receptor (beta chain) was seen many times. CDR3 length: 14 residues. The V gene's germline CDR1 is KGHSH and CDR2 LQKENI. V trimming: 3 bases; J trimming: 2 bases; junction bases outside the gene matches: 2. The TCR library protocol was used to attach unique molecular identifiers. These identifiers were attached to individual cDNA molecules. TCRdb recomputed calls from the 5' RACE reads with MiXCR, one row per CDR3 protein. Found here are approximately 66,000 distinct CDR3 sequences, approximately 13% of them singletons; the top ten hold 5.2%. These data are taken from a study of early T cells in non-severe SARS-CoV-2 infection. Study background: Chains from this unsorted whole-blood bulk RNA could not be paired.

Sequencing was performed on whole blood. V usage is TRBV18 and J usage is TRBJ2-7, with TRBD1 matching over 9 bases. This clonotype originated in an adult who was a healthcare worker with PCR-confirmed SARS-CoV-2 infection or an uninfected control (not recorded which). The CDR3 here is CASSPGQGPYEQYF. The CDR3 DNA reads as TGTGCCAGCTCACCGGGACAGGGACCCTACGAGCAGTACTTC.